These T cell receptor beta chains were read from a single sample in a study of beta chain features in type 1 diabetes. Only in-frame clones appear in the TCRdb table, and some are missing; sequencing was by immunoSEQ multiplex PCR. Here the sample spans hundreds of thousands of clones, 11% to 15% being singletons. Sequences were obtained from naive CD4+ T cells from blood. The receptors stem from a young man in good health. Both conserved end residues are part of each CDR3. Rows give clone size only sometimes, using once, few, many, or a class for an expanded clone.

V	size	J	CDR3
TRBV15	-	TRBJ2-3	CATSRDLGAGGSDTQYF
TRBV29-1	few	TRBJ1-1	CSVAPGQGLAFF
TRBV20-1	-	TRBJ2-1	CSARNNEQFF
TRBV21-1	few	TRBJ1-6	CASPHKGCTLHF
TRBV9	few	TRBJ2-3	CASSVDAGTSTDTQYF
TRBV4-3	-	TRBJ1-1	CASSQEAGTEAFF
TRBV5-1	-	TRBJ2-7	CASTGASPYEQYF
TRBV5-4	-	TRBJ1-2	CASSRPGQENGYTF
TRBV5-1	few	TRBJ2-1	CASSLAGRVEYNEQFF
TRBV14	-	TRBJ2-2	CASSQALGVNTGELFF
TRBV11-2	few	TRBJ2-5	CASSPGLAGSTQYF
TRBV4-2	-	TRBJ1-1	CASSQSERNTEAFF
TRBV29-1	-	TRBJ1-5	CSVSQDSNQPQHF
TRBV9	few	TRBJ2-7	CASSATTGGPYEQYF
TRBV7-6	-	TRBJ2-5	CASSLGRKETQYF
TRBV27	-	TRBJ2-5	CASSSLARGGETQYF
TRBV5-4	-	TRBJ2-6	CASSLIINSGANVLTF
TRBV4-3	-	TRBJ2-5	CASSRSSAGWETQYF
TRBV6-5	-	TRBJ1-1	CASSYSAPNTEAFF
TRBV29-1	few	TRBJ2-7	CSVIVGYEQYF
TRBV9	few	TRBJ2-2	CASSVSGETRSGELFF
TRBV30	-	TRBJ1-2	CAWSVNYGYTF
TRBV15	few	TRBJ2-3	CATSRDLLAGNTDTQYF
TRBV18	-	TRBJ1-4	CASSPGRRSHNEKLFF
TRBV10-3	-	TRBJ2-5	CATWTPSGETQYF
TRBV7-2	-	TRBJ2-1	CASSLGTSGSRVNEQFF
TRBV9	few	TRBJ2-3	CASSGSRAFTDTQYF
TRBV7-2	few	TRBJ1-1	CASSLGTGGLAFF
TRBV27	-	TRBJ2-5	CASRLRVLAGPETQYF
TRBV29-1	few	TRBJ2-2	CSVEVVVGELFF
TRBV27	-	TRBJ2-1	CASSLFLTGGEQFF
TRBV7-7	few	TRBJ2-5	CASSLNVGRAGEETQYF
TRBV18	few	TRBJ2-1	CASSPLGTSGSSYNEQFF
TRBV7-2	-	TRBJ2-3	CASSSTGSTDTQYF
TRBV7-6	-	TRBJ2-1	CASSFRAGLYLGEQFF
TRBV20-1	-	TRBJ2-1	CSAGTYEQFF
TRBV5-1	-	TRBJ2-7	CASSLLDGSYEQYF
TRBV9	once	TRBJ2-3	CASESYSTDTQYF
TRBV30	few	TRBJ1-5	CAWREGVSQPQHF
TRBV25-1	-	TRBJ2-5	CASSETSGNQETQYF
TRBV20-1	-	TRBJ2-2	CSAARGGELFF
TRBV5-4	few	TRBJ2-1	CASSLDGTAYNEQFF
TRBV7-2	-	TRBJ2-1	CASSLARASLGEQFF
TRBV9	few	TRBJ2-1	CASNRASANEQFF
TRBV5-4	once	TRBJ1-2	CASSTGTNSGYTF
TRBV19	few	TRBJ1-2	CASSIGGSGYGYTF
TRBV29-1	few	TRBJ2-1	CSVPNPGYNEQFF
TRBV29-1	few	TRBJ1-2	CSVLSWDRRDYGYTF